This T cell receptor beta chain was profiled in a study of T cells after posttransplantation cyclophosphamide. Measured with immunoSEQ multiplex PCR; TCRdb has only the in-frame clones, and not every one. The sample shows some 43,000 clones, none of them appearing just once. This clone was counted at least ten times. What it binds is unknown. Notes on the study in general: Later post-transplant blood repertoires were often dominated by donor CD8+ memory clones. After PTCy, TRB diversity resembled that of CNI/methotrexate controls.

The germline V gene has CDR1 MDHEN and CDR2 SYDVKM. V was shortened by 4 bases and J by 2 bases, with 15 bases between the two germline ends. The CDR3 totals 16 residues. What was sequenced was PBMCs. This receptor was taken from a man aged 40-49 years in good health, CMV-negative, and a related stem cell transplant donor. V and J are TRBV28 and TRBJ2-4, with D possibly matching TRBD1 (5 bases). CDR3 in amino acids: CASSSLVRVTKNIQYF. Here the CDR3 DNA reads TGTGCCAGCAGTTCCCTTGTCAGGGTGACCAAAAACATTCAGTACTTC. Looking up the rest from reference TRBV28 and TRBJ2-4 gives the full variable domain: DVKVTQSSRYLVKRTGEKVFLECVQDMDHENMFWYRQDPGLGLRLIYFSYDVKMKEKGDIPEGYSVSREKKERFSLILESASTNQTSMYLCASSSLVRVTKNIQYFGAGTRLSVL.